Listed below are T cell receptor beta chains from one sample, sequenced in a study of spatial heterogeneity in lung cancer. Via MiXCR, TCRdb re-called the 5' RACE reads, giving one row per CDR3 protein. The data contain about 52,000 distinct CDR3 sequences, 7.4% of them singletons. This specimen consisted of PBMCs, obtained at follow-up. Every receptor here comes from a female donor with early-stage non-small cell lung cancer. The CDR3 runs from the conserved cysteine through the conserved F or W. The D gene is left open where the match is weak. A clone size is listed for some rows: how often the clone was seen (once, few, many), or a class if it is expanded.

CDR3 DNA,CDR3 protein,clone size,D gene,J gene,V gene
TGTGCCAGCATCCTCCAAGTCGGGGGATCTTCCAATCAGCCCCAGCATTTT,CASILQVGGSSNQPQHF,NA,NA,TRBJ1-5,TRBV12-3/TRBV12-4
TGTGCCAGCAGCGAAAGATTCGAGCAGTACTTC,CASSERFEQYF,NA,NA,TRBJ2-7,TRBV7-2
TGTGCCAGCAGGCAAAATTATGTCTACACCTTC,CASRQNYVYTF,many,NA,TRBJ1-2,TRBV27
TGCGCCAGCAGCCAAGCTGACAGGGGGCTGAACACTGAAGCTTTCTTT,CASSQADRGLNTEAFF,many,TRBD1,TRBJ1-1,TRBV4-1
TGTGCCAGCAGCTTAGCATCGGGACAGGCCCTCTACGAGCAGTACTTC,CASSLASGQALYEQYF,NA,TRBD1,TRBJ2-7,TRBV7-2
TGTGCCAGCTCTGAATCGGGGGGCAATGAGCAGTTCTTC,CASSESGGNEQFF,NA,TRBD2,TRBJ2-1,TRBV11-2
TGTGCCAGCAGTTGGGGCAGGGGGCGGGCCAACGTCCTGACTTTC,CASSWGRGRANVLTF,many,TRBD1,TRBJ2-6,TRBV6-5
TGCGCCAGCAGCCAAGATATAGGGGAGGGCTCCTACGAGCAGTACTTC,CASSQDIGEGSYEQYF,many,TRBD2,TRBJ2-7,TRBV4-1
TGTGCCAGTAGTATAGCCCAGCGGAGTTACAATGAGCAGTTCTTC,CASSIAQRSYNEQFF,many,NA,TRBJ2-1,TRBV19
TGTGCCAGCAGCCAAGATACGTTTTTCAACACTGAAGCTTTCTTT,CASSQDTFFNTEAFF,NA,NA,TRBJ1-1,TRBV3-1
TGTGCCAGCACTCCACAGACAGGCCACACTGAAGCTTTCTTT,CASTPQTGHTEAFF,few,NA,TRBJ1-1,TRBV27
TGTGCCAGCTCACCGGGGGGAGGCTCCTACGAGCAGTACTTC,CASSPGGGSYEQYF,NA,NA,TRBJ2-7,TRBV18
TGTGCCAGCACCCTACGGGGATCGGGGCACACTGAAGCTTTCTTT,CASTLRGSGHTEAFF,many,NA,TRBJ1-1,TRBV2
TGTGCCAGCAGCTTAGAGTGGGGGATCAATTCACCCCTCCACTTT,CASSLEWGINSPLHF,NA,NA,TRBJ1-6,TRBV7-2
TGTGCCAGCAGCTTAGCGACCCCTACTAGCGGGGGCGATACGCAGTATTTT,CASSLATPTSGGDTQYF,many,TRBD2,TRBJ2-3,TRBV7-2
TGTGCCAGCAGTTTAGGTAAAGTTCCGGGCGTTTTGGATGAAAAACTGTTTTTT,CASSLGKVPGVLDEKLFF,medium-sized,NA,TRBJ1-4,TRBV12-3/TRBV12-4
TGTGCTAGTGGTTTGGCACAGCACTACGAGCAGTACTTC,CASGLAQHYEQYF,many,NA,TRBJ2-7,TRBV12-5
TGTGCCAGCAGCCCCCGGACAGCTTTCAACTCTGGGGCCAACGTCCTGACTTTC,CASSPRTAFNSGANVLTF,many,NA,TRBJ2-6,TRBV7-9
TGTGCGAGCTGGGGGGATACGAACACCGGGGAGCTGTTTTTT,CASWGDTNTGELFF,medium-sized,NA,TRBJ2-2,TRBV7-9
TGCGCCAGCAGCCAAACATTGAACCGACTGGGGCAGGGATCTTTC,CASSQTLNRLGQGSF,many,NA,TRBJ2-7,TRBV4-1
TGTGCCACCAGCAGAGACCGGGGATACTACGAGCAGTACTTC,CATSRDRGYYEQYF,NA,NA,TRBJ2-7,TRBV15
TGTGCCAGCAGTCATCCCAACGGGTATGGCTACACCTTC,CASSHPNGYGYTF,many,NA,TRBJ1-2,TRBV12-3/TRBV12-4
TGTGCCAGCCTGGCTATCCAGGGGGAGACCCAGTACTTC,CASLAIQGETQYF,NA,NA,TRBJ2-5,TRBV7-9